This T cell receptor beta chain stems from a study of identical twins. Healthy Caucasians provided all donations. This clonotype was observed a few times. Trimming removed 6 bases at V and 8 bases at J, with 19 bases between. Germline lookup yields CDR1 SQVTM and CDR2 ANQGSEA. The CDR3 has 14 amino acids. TCRdb fed the 5' RACE reads into MiXCR, producing one record per CDR3 protein. The data hold about 660,000 distinct CDR3 sequences, with less than 10% observed a single time. This same sample was also taken into another study, of yellow fever vaccine responses in identical twins.

The sequence was collected from a woman younger than 30 in good health. The genes are TRBV29-1 and TRBJ1-4; TRBD1 might be the D (5 bases). The sample comprised PBMCs. CDR3 region: CSVLAQGSREKLFF. CDR3 nucleotides: TGCAGCGTCCTGGCCCAGGGATCGCGCGAAAAACTGTTTTTT.